This T cell receptor (beta chain) appears in the sequencing data of a study of blood T cells in healthy people across ages. As concerns this clonotype: A read error may account for a junction end that differs from germline.

Staff drew approximately 9.7 milliliters of peripheral blood from each donor. They isolated at least 6.5 million PBMCs from each sample. The CDR3 has 18 residues. Looked up from germline, CDR1 is LGHNA and CDR2 is YNFKEQ. Next came a second PCR, run for about 6 to 12 cycles, which used a sample-barcoded 5' primer along with a J-beta primer mix. Each TCR beta cDNA got a 12-nucleotide random molecular identifier. TCRdb analysed the 5' RACE reads with MiXCR anew, one entry per CDR3 protein. This repertoire shows roughly 930,000 distinct CDR3 sequences, around 48% found once; its top ten account for 10% to 15%.

This TCR was recovered from a man in his thirties or forties in good health. The rearrangement uses TRBV4-2 and TRBJ2-3; 15 bases agree with TRBD2. The source material was blood. This CDR3 is CASSRRTSGGVSTDMQYF. For the CDR3, the DNA is TGTGCCAGCAGCCGCCGGACTAGCGGGGGGGTAAGCACAGATATGCAGTATTTT.